This passage covers 23 T cell receptor beta chains from one sample sequenced in a study of regulatory T cells in long-lasting Graves disease. Time point meaning: persistent/refractory GD, antithyroid drugs over 5 years with positive TRAb. Following extraction of RNA from PBMCs, that RNA was used to make the TCR library. To make TCR beta libraries, researchers used iRepertoire HTBI primers and Arm-PCR of CDR3 regions. MiXCR, applied by TCRdb to the multiplex PCR reads, yields one record per CDR3 protein. The sample lists about 470,000 distinct CDR3 sequences; less than 25% were seen once. The source material was peripheral blood mononuclear cells (PBMCs), sampled when the disease was refractory, from a patient treated with antithyroid drugs. The source of these receptors is a female donor with Graves disease.

This clonotype showed up just a few times. The chain joins TRBV20-1 to TRBJ1-4; D is unresolved. The CDR3 runs 12 residues. The germline CDR1 and CDR2 sequences are DFQATT and SNEGSKA (reference sequence). CDR3 loop: CSAAEENEKLFF. CDR3 in DNA: TGCAGCGCAGCGGAGGAGAATGAAAAACTGTTTTTT.

This clonotype was seen repeatedly, ten times or more. J is TRBJ2-7 and V is TRBV18, with D hard to call. The V and J ends lost 8 bases and 0 bases respectively, with 8 bases between them. Per germline, CDR1 KGHSH and CDR2 LQKENI. This CDR3 contains 12 residues. As DNA, the CDR3 is TGTGCCAGCAGTCCTGCCTCCTACGAGCAGTACTTC. This sequence encodes CASSPASYEQYF.

The table lists this clonotype with a few counts. The gene calls are TRBV13 and TRBJ2-3, with a possible D match to TRBD2 (5 bases). V was trimmed by 3 bases and J by 5 bases, leaving 15 bases between them. CDR3 length equals 15 residues. The V gene's germline CDR1 is PRHDT and CDR2 FYEKMQ (reference sequence). The CDR3 is CASSFRTLLGDTQYF. In DNA form, the CDR3 reads TGTGCCAGCAGCTTTAGGACTCTCTTGGGAGATACGCAGTATTTT.

The chain couples TRBV18 to TRBJ1-1; maybe TRBD1 (5 bases). The CDR3 length is 17 residues. Per the germline V gene, CDR1 is KGHSH and CDR2 is LQKENI. The ends were cut back, 2 bases at V and 0 bases at J, with 16 bases in the middle. The CDR3, as DNA: TGTGCCAGCTCACCAGTCCAACGGGAGACAGTGAACACTGAAGCTTTCTTT. Translated, it gives CASSPVQRETVNTEAFF.

The chain couples TRBV5-4 to TRBJ2-2; TRBD1 aligns across 8 bases. Germline-derived CDR1 and CDR2 are SGHNT and YYREEE (reference sequence). The CDR3 runs to 16 residues. Germline trimming cut 1 base from V and 5 bases from J; bases unmatched to any gene: 7. CDR3 sequence: CASSLRPRGRTGELFF. CDR3 bases: TGTGCCAGCAGCTTGCGGCCCAGGGGGCGAACCGGGGAGCTGTTTTTT.

This clonotype was observed a handful of times. The junction differs from germline at one of its ends, possibly a read error. The chain joins TRBV5-1 to TRBJ2-2, with TRBD1 matching over 9 bases. This CDR3 region has 16 residues. CDR1 and CDR2 (germline): SGHRS, YFSETQ. The CDR3, as DNA: TGCGCCAGCAGCCGGTCGACAGGGGGGAACACCGGGGAGCTGCTTTTT. Encoded protein: CASSRSTGGNTGELLF.

The rearrangement links TRBV3-1 to TRBJ1-3, with D possibly matching TRBD1 (6 bases). Germline V gives CDR1 LGHDT, CDR2 YNNKEL (reference sequence). Trimming cost V 0 bases and J 2 bases, with 14 bases left between them. The CDR3 runs 17 residues. The CDR3 DNA reads as TGTGCCAGCAGCCAAGATCGAGGGGGGCTTGCTGGAAACACCATATATTTT. Translated, it gives CASSQDRGGLAGNTIYF.

This clonotype was picked up many times. This chain uses TRBV30 with TRBJ2-2, with 7 bases aligning to TRBD2. This CDR3 is 16 amino acids long. V was clipped by 5 bases and J by 4 bases; unmatched bases: 13. Germline V CDR1 and CDR2: GTSNPN, SVGIG (reference sequence). As DNA, the CDR3 is TGTGCCTGGTTCGTTGGCGGGAGCATTAGCACCGGGGAGCTGTTTTTT. Amino acid sequence: CAWFVGGSISTGELFF. Full variable domain (missing parts from reference TRBV30 and TRBJ2-2): SQTIHQWPATLVQPVGSPLSLECTVEGTSNPNLYWYRQAAGRGLQLLFYSVGIGQISSEVPQNLSASRPQDRQFILSSKKLLLSDSGFYLCAWFVGGSISTGELFFGEGSRLTVL.

This clonotype occurred a few times. The junction differs from germline at one of its ends, possibly a read error. This chain joins TRBV7-9 and TRBJ1-1; possibly TRBD1 for D (6 bases). The length of the CDR3 is 15 residues. Germline lookup yields CDR1 SEHNR and CDR2 FQNEAQ (reference sequence). The CDR3 bases are TGTGCCAGCAGCCCCCTTGGGGGCAAGAACACTGGAGCTTTCTTT. Encoded protein: CASSPLGGKNTGAFF.

This clonotype occurred a few times. The chain employs TRBV7-2 and TRBJ2-5, with 8 nucleotides matching TRBD2. CDR1 and CDR2 from the germline V gene are SGHTA and FQGNSA. Unmatched junction bases numbered 8, after V lost 4 bases and J lost 4 bases. The CDR3 is 15 residues long. CDR3 in DNA: TGTGCCAGCAGCTCTCACCCGGGGGGGGGAGAGACCCAGTACTTC. Its protein is CASSSHPGGGETQYF. Drawing the rest from reference TRBV7-2 and TRBJ2-5, the complete variable domain is GAGVSQSPSNKVTEKGKDVELRCDPISGHTALYWYRQSLGQGLEFLIYFQGNSAPDKSGLPSDRFSAERTGGSVSTLTIQRTQQEDSAVYLCASSSHPGGGETQYFGPGTRLLVL.

This chain links TRBV4-2 with TRBJ2-2; unclear D gene. Deletions cut 2 bases from V and 1 base from J, with 5 bases between. Germline loops: CDR1 LGHNA, CDR2 YNFKEQ. The CDR3 sequence is 14 residues long. In nucleotides, the CDR3 is TGTGCCAGCAGCCAATACAGGAACACCGGGGAGCTGTTTTTT. As protein: CASSQYRNTGELFF.

A few counts support this clonotype. This chain links TRBV7-3 with TRBJ2-5; either TRBD1 or TRBD2 may supply D (5 bases each). This CDR3 is 14 amino acids long. Germline values: CDR1 SGHTA, CDR2 FQGTGA. V was cut by 0 bases and J by 5 bases, with 10 bases left in between. CDR3 amino acids: CASSLTGPDETQYF. The CDR3 region has the DNA TGTGCCAGCAGCTTAACGGGACCCGACGAGACCCAGTACTTC.

This clonotype was observed a few times. This chain joins TRBV10-3 and TRBJ1-1; D might be TRBD1 (5 bases). From germline, CDR1 is ENHRY and CDR2 SYGVKD. The CDR3 has 13 residues. The V gene lost 2 bases and the J gene lost 8 bases, with 12 bases spanning the gap. CDR3 protein: CAISESRGEEAFF. DNA of the CDR3: TGTGCCATCAGTGAGAGCCGGGGCGAAGAAGCTTTCTTT.

The sample holds many counts of this clonotype. The CDR3 loop reads CASSEAWDPYEQYF. As DNA, the CDR3 is TGTGCCAGCAGTGAAGCATGGGATCCCTACGAGCAGTACTTC. V is TRBV6-1 and J is TRBJ2-7; D is ambiguous. Germline-derived CDR1 and CDR2 are MNHNS and SASEGT. This CDR3 region has 14 residues. With 0 bases removed from V and 2 bases from J, the gap between germline ends came to 8 bases.

This clonotype was seen ten or more times. V usage is TRBV28 and J usage is TRBJ2-7, with 12 positions matching TRBD2. The V gene end was trimmed by 6 bases and the J gene end by 3 bases; junction bases not matched to a gene: 9. The CDR3 contains 16 residues. Looked up from germline, CDR1 is MDHEN and CDR2 is SYDVKM. CDR3 sequence: CASRRAGTSGFYEQYF. In DNA, the CDR3 is TGTGCCAGCAGGCGTGCCGGGACTAGCGGGTTCTACGAGCAGTACTTC.

CDR3 sequence (DNA): TGTGCCAGCAGTTACATGGGGACCACTGAAGCTTTCTTT. Its translation: CASSYMGTTEAFF. The rearrangement uses TRBV6-2 or TRBV6-3 and TRBJ1-1; TRBD1 might be the D (5 bases). Germline V gives CDR1 MNHEY, CDR2 SVGEGT. The germline V and J ends were trimmed by 2 bases and 4 bases, with 8 bases remaining between them. CDR3 length: 13 amino acids.

The rearrangement joins TRBV18 to TRBJ2-7; 10 positions agree with TRBD2. Germline V lookup: CDR1 KGHSH, CDR2 LQKENI. This CDR3 is 17 amino acids long. V dropped 2 bases and J dropped 4; count of bases not matched to a gene: 11. The CDR3 DNA reads TGTGCCAGCTCACCAAAAGAGGGCGGGACTAGCGTATACGAGCAGTACTTC. It translates to CASSPKEGGTSVYEQYF. Combining the CDR3 with reference TRBV18 and TRBJ2-7 gives the whole variable domain NAGVMQNPRHLVRRRGQEARLRCSPMKGHSHVYWYRQLPEEGLKFMVYLQKENIIDESGMPKERFSAEFPKEGPSILRIQQVVRGDSAAYFCASSPKEGGTSVYEQYFGPGTRLTVT.

This clonotype was picked up a small number of times. The genes are TRBV19 and TRBJ2-7, with a possible D match to TRBD1 (8 bases). The germline CDR1 and CDR2 sequences are LNHDA and SQIVND (reference sequence). The V end was cut by 4 bases, the J end by 5 bases, with 15 bases between. There are 14 residues in the CDR3. CDR3 nucleotide sequence: TGTGCCAGTAGTACAGTAACAGGGGGGGACGAGCAGTACTTC. The encoded protein is CASSTVTGGDEQYF.

This sequence joins TRBV19 and TRBJ1-1, with 9 bases that match TRBD1. The CDR3 is 18 amino acids. The V and J ends lost 2 bases and 3 bases, in that order; junction bases with no gene match: 13. Germline assignment: CDR1 LNHDA and CDR2 SQIVND (reference sequence). CDR3 nucleotides: TGTGCCAGTAGTATACCGCGAGGGACAGGGAGAGGGGACACTGAAGCTTTCTTT. Protein: CASSIPRGTGRGDTEAFF.

The chain employs TRBV6-5 and TRBJ2-3, with D hard to call. Germline CDR1 is MNHEY and CDR2 is SVGAGI. Trimming took 2 bases from V and 6 from J, leaving 12 bases between them. The CDR3 length is 14 residues. CDR3 nucleotides: TGTGCCAGCAGTTACGCTAGTACCGGGGATACGCAGTATTTT. It translates to CASSYASTGDTQYF.

The chain carries TRBV29-1 and TRBJ1-2; 9 nucleotides line up with TRBD1. J gave up 8 bases and V 6 bases, and 4 bases lay outside the gene matches. This CDR3 spans 11 amino acids. From germline, CDR1 is SQVTM and CDR2 ANQGSEA. The DNA of the CDR3 is TGCAGCGTGGAACAGGGGGCAGGCTACACCTTC. This codes for CSVEQGAGYTF.

This clonotype was detected many times. The gene calls are TRBV12-5 and TRBJ1-2; unclear D gene. The length of the CDR3 is 14 residues. Between the trimmed V and J ends, which lost 1 base and 4 bases, there was a span of 10 bases. The germline V gene encodes CDR1 LGHNT and CDR2 FRNRAP. CDR3 in amino acids: CASGLGRGFYGYTF. DNA for the CDR3: TGTGCTAGTGGTTTGGGCAGAGGATTCTATGGCTACACCTTC. The whole variable domain, remainder taken from reference TRBV12-5 and TRBJ1-2, is DARVTQTPRHKVTEMGQEVTMRCQPILGHNTVFWYRQTMMQGLELLAYFRNRAPLDDSGMPKDRFSAEMPDATLATLKIQPSEPRDSAVYFCASGLGRGFYGYTFGSGTRLTVV.

The table lists this clonotype with many counts. The chain uses TRBV10-2 and TRBJ1-1; D may be TRBD1 (6 bases). CDR1 is WSHSY and CDR2 is SAAADI in the germline V gene. The germline V and J ends were trimmed by 8 bases and 0 bases, with 13 bases remaining between them. This CDR3 has 14 amino acids. CDR3 in DNA: TGCGCCAGCGCAATCAGGGGCATGAACACTGAAGCTTTCTTT. Translating gives CASAIRGMNTEAFF.